The rows below give T cell receptor beta chains drawn from one sample of a study of regulatory T cells in long-lasting Graves disease. TCRdb re-called the multiplex PCR reads with MiXCR, one entry per CDR3 protein. The data contain about 560,000 distinct CDR3 sequences, 16% of them singletons. This sample also appeared in a second study, on T cells in Graves' hyperthyroidism and ophthalmopathy.

The sequencing used peripheral blood mononuclear cells (PBMCs), collected at new diagnosis, from a patient treated with antithyroid drugs. Receptors originate from a young man with Graves disease. Each CDR3 is given with its conserved first and last residue. A D gene is named only where the DNA matches it firmly. Some rows have no size entry. The others give once, few or many, or a class for an expanded clone.

v_call	d_call	j_call	clone_size	cdr3_aa	cdr3_nt
TRBV20-1	TRBD2	TRBJ2-1	-	CSARDPSGRSNEQFF	TGCAGTGCTAGAGACCCCAGCGGGAGGTCGAATGAGCAGTTCTTC
TRBV5-1	TRBD2	TRBJ2-1	many	CASSLGTSGNYNEQFF	TGCGCCAGCAGCTTGGGGACTAGCGGAAACTACAATGAGCAGTTCTTC
TRBV4-1	-	TRBJ2-2	-	CASSQVFAPGELFF	TGCGCCAGCAGCCAAGTTTTCGCGCCCGGGGAGCTGTTTTTT
TRBV7-9	TRBD1	TRBJ1-2	few	CASSDSGGIDYGYTF	TGTGCCAGCAGCGATTCAGGGGGCATCGACTATGGCTACACCTTC
TRBV28	-	TRBJ2-7	many	CASRRTGTGSYEQYF	TGTGCCAGCAGAAGGACCGGGACGGGAAGCTACGAGCAGTACTTC
TRBV28	TRBD1	TRBJ2-7	many	CASSLSRTGFNEQYF	TGTGCCAGCAGTTTATCGAGGACAGGGTTTAACGAGCAGTACTTC
TRBV28	-	TRBJ2-3	many	CASSVLRDGYTDTQYF	TGTGCCAGCAGTGTTCTTAGGGACGGATACACAGATACGCAGTATTTT
TRBV2	TRBD1	TRBJ1-5	many	CASLGTGVNQPQHF	TGTGCCAGTTTGGGGACAGGGGTGAATCAGCCCCAGCATTTT
TRBV7-9	-	TRBJ2-6	few	CASSLAAGSGANVLTF	TGTGCCAGCAGCTTAGCAGCAGGCTCTGGGGCCAACGTCCTGACTTTC
TRBV6-5	-	TRBJ2-5	many	CASSYDFGRETQYF	TGTGCCAGCAGTTATGACTTTGGGAGAGAGACCCAGTACTTC
TRBV27	-	TRBJ1-2	many	CASSRHDSDGGGYTF	TGTGCCAGCAGCCGACACGACAGTGACGGCGGTGGCTACACCTTC
TRBV11-2	-	TRBJ1-5	-	CASSLEGPTAKHF	TGTGCCAGCAGCTTAGAAGGGCCGACGGCCAAGCATTTT
TRBV20-1	-	TRBJ1-1	many	CSARNTEAFF	TGCAGTGCTAGGAACACTGAAGCTTTCTTT
TRBV6-1	-	TRBJ2-1	few	CASSVINEQFF	TGTGCCAGCAGTGTCATCAATGAGCAGTTCTTC
TRBV13	-	TRBJ2-1	-	CASSSQRGLSYNEQFF	TGTGCCAGCAGCAGCCAGAGGGGCCTCTCCTACAATGAGCAGTTCTTC
TRBV2	-	TRBJ2-3	many	CASTQGRSTDTQYF	TGTGCCAGCACCCAGGGACGGAGCACAGATACGCAGTATTTT
TRBV20-1	-	TRBJ2-1	few	CSAGVRDSVSYNEQFF	TGCAGTGCTGGGGTCAGGGACTCGGTCTCCTACAATGAGCAGTTCTTC
TRBV19	-	TRBJ1-1	few	CASSIIGGGTEAFF	TGTGCCAGTAGTATAATAGGGGGTGGCACTGAAGCTTTCTTT
TRBV20-1	TRBD2	TRBJ2-1	many	CSALTGLALYNEQFF	TGCAGTGCCCTAACGGGACTAGCCCTTTACAATGAGCAGTTCTTC
TRBV30	-	TRBJ1-2	many	CATPTGLEYGYTF	TGTGCCACTCCGACAGGTCTGGAGTATGGCTACACCTTC
TRBV7-2	-	TRBJ2-3	many	CASRGAAGVLTDTQYF	TGTGCCAGCAGGGGGGCGGCGGGGGTACTCACAGATACGCAGTATTTT
TRBV20-1	-	TRBJ2-7	few	CSVVDVFTYEQYF	TGCAGTGTAGTTGATGTTTTTACCTACGAGCAGTACTTC
TRBV2	-	TRBJ2-2	-	CASLWSARTGELFF	TGTGCCAGCTTATGGTCAGCGAGGACCGGGGAGCTGTTTTTT
TRBV12-3/TRBV12-4	TRBD1	TRBJ1-5	-	CASSLALQGAPLYDHQPQHF	TGTGCCAGCAGTTTAGCGCTCCAGGGGGCCCCCCTTTACGACCATCAGCCCCAGCATTTT
TRBV4-1	TRBD1	TRBJ1-5	few	CASSQTDRGQYSNQPQHF	TGCGCCAGCAGCCAGACGGACAGGGGCCAATATAGCAATCAGCCCCAGCATTTT
TRBV20-1	-	TRBJ1-1	many	CSASPTGNTEAFF	TGCAGTGCTAGTCCCACAGGGAACACTGAAGCTTTCTTT
TRBV10-1	-	TRBJ2-2	-	CASSDTFGTGELFF	TGCGCCAGCAGTGATACTTTCGGCACCGGGGAGCTGTTTTTT
TRBV3-1	-	TRBJ2-5	-	CASSQAQGSRGQETQYF	TGTGCCAGCAGCCAAGCACAGGGCAGTCGGGGGCAAGAGACCCAGTACTTC
TRBV7-3	TRBD1	TRBJ2-3	-	CASSSTGGTADTQYF	TGTGCCAGCAGCTCTACAGGGGGCACGGCAGATACGCAGTATTTT